The 8 T cell receptor beta chains below come from one sample, sequenced in a study of OX40 agonist ivuxolimab in advanced cancers. Produced via immunoSEQ multiplex PCR; TCRdb's table is partial and in-frame only. The table shows roughly 28,000 clones, with over 75% occurring only once. The sequences come from CD4+ or CD8+ T cells sorted from blood, collected in a trial of the OX40 agonist ivuxolimab. Source of these receptors: an adult with an advanced solid tumor such as melanoma, head and neck, liver or kidney cancer.

The chain has TRBV4-3 and TRBJ2-3; D is unresolved. This CDR3 spans 14 amino acids. The germline V gene encodes CDR1 LGHNA and CDR2 YSLEER. Trimming left V 4 bases short and J 1 base short, with 9 bases between. Written as DNA, the CDR3 is TGCGCCAGCAGCCCGTCCTCAGGCACAGATACGCAGTATTTT. Translating gives CASSPSSGTDTQYF.

The chain joins TRBV19 to TRBJ2-7; D is possibly TRBD2 (6 bases). Germline CDR1 LNHDA, CDR2 SQIVND (reference sequence). The CDR3 loop spans 14 amino acids. V was pared by 10 bases and J by 0 bases, with 16 bases between. The CDR3 sequence: CATAVAEFSYEQYF. The CDR3 nucleotides are TGTGCCACGGCCGTAGCGGAATTCTCCTACGAGCAGTACTTC.

The chain recombines TRBV9 with TRBJ2-7; TRBD1 aligns across 10 bases. The CDR3 has 15 amino acids. V gave up 0 bases and J gave up 1 base; unmatched junction bases: 1. Per the germline V gene, CDR1 is SGDLS and CDR2 is YYNGEE. The DNA for the CDR3 is TGTGCCAGCAGCGTAGGGGACAGGGGATCCTACGAGCAGTACTTC. Translating it yields CASSVGDRGSYEQYF.

The CDR3 spells CASSQDPRIQTIFTF. The CDR3 DNA follows: TGCGCCAGCAGCCAAGATCCGAGGATACAGACCATTTTCACCTTC. The J gene is TRBJ1-2, the V gene TRBV4-1; D is undetermined. V was pared by 0 bases and J by 13 bases, with 21 bases between. Germline-derived CDR1 and CDR2 are MGHRA and YSYEKL. The CDR3 sequence is 15 residues long.

The chain couples TRBV7-2 to TRBJ2-1; 11 bases are a match to TRBD2. The CDR3 is 16 amino acids. Trimming at V came to 2 bases and at J to 3 bases, leaving 3 bases not matched to a gene. The germline CDR1 and CDR2 sequences are SGHTA and FQGNSA. The CDR3 sequence is CASSLRLAGYYNEQFF. Written as DNA, the CDR3 is TGTGCCAGCAGCTTAAGACTAGCGGGATACTACAATGAGCAGTTCTTC.

This chain connects TRBV15 to TRBJ1-3; possibly TRBD1 for D (5 bases). The CDR3 length is 15 residues. V lost 6 bases and J 0 bases, leaving 12 bases between the germline ends. Germline V gene data show CDR1 as LNHNV and CDR2 as YYDKDF (reference sequence). CDR3 sequence (DNA): TGTGCCACCAGAATGACAGCCGTCTCTGGAAACACCATATATTTT. This encodes CATRMTAVSGNTIYF.

V gene TRBV7-3 combines with J gene TRBJ1-2, with 10 bases aligning to TRBD1. The CDR3 runs 15 residues. Germline values: CDR1 SGHTA, CDR2 FQGTGA. V shed 4 bases, J shed 1 base, and the junction held 3 bases outside the gene matches. The CDR3 DNA follows: TGTGCCAGCAGCTCCGGGACAGGGGATAACTATGGCTACACCTTC. Protein product: CASSSGTGDNYGYTF.

The chain joins TRBV28 to TRBJ2-7; a weak D match, TRBD1 (6 bases). Germline CDR1 MDHEN, CDR2 SYDVKM. The ends were cut back, 10 bases at V and 4 bases at J, with 14 bases in the middle. The CDR3 runs to 12 residues. In nucleotides, the CDR3 is TGTGCCACGAGCAGGGGTATGTACGAGCAGTACTTC. This translates into CATSRGMYEQYF.